This T cell receptor beta chain was recovered during a study of T cells in Graves' hyperthyroidism and ophthalmopathy. Study-wide results and caveats: Most clonotypes that expanded in the thyroid above 0.001 also showed up in blood.

This clonotype was detected only a few times. Its specificity is unknown. Template material for amplifying TCR beta CDR3 regions consisted of RNA transcripts. When the TCR CDR3 underwent first-round RT-PCR, the HTBI primer set was used. TCRdb used MiXCR to reprocess the multiplex PCR reads, holding one entry per CDR3 protein. This sample carries approximately 600,000 distinct CDR3 sequences, 11% to 15% of them seen once, and the ten largest clones take about 7%. The CDR3 spans 17 residues. CDR1 is LGHNA and CDR2 is YNFKEQ in the germline V gene. Trimming stripped 0 bases from V and 5 bases from J, with 19 bases between. Patients showing uncontrolled infection, other autoimmune disease, pregnancy or lactation were ineligible. Diagnoses were made from clinical symptoms, serum measures (thyroxine and TRAb), thyroid ultrasound and orbital computed tomography.

This clonotype originated in a woman between 18 and 29 years old with Graves' ophthalmopathy. The rearrangement links TRBV4-2 to TRBJ2-5, with D tentatively TRBD2 (6 bases). Sequencing was done on a sample of blood. The CDR3 sequence: CASSQEGSSGLGETQYF. The DNA for the CDR3 is TGTGCCAGCAGCCAAGAGGGATCCAGCGGGTTGGGGGAGACCCAGTACTTC.